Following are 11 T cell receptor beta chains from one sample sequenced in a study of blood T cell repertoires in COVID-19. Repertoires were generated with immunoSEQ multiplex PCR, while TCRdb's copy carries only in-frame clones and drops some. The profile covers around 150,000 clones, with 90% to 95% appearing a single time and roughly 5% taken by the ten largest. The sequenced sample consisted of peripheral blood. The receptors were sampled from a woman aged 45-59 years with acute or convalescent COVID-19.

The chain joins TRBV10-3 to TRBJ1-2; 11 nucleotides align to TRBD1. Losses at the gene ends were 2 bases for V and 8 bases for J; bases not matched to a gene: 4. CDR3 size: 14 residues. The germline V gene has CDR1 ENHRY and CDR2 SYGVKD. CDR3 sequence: CAISEPGQGGGYTF. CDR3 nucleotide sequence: TGTGCCATCAGTGAGCCGGGACAGGGGGGCGGCTACACCTTC.

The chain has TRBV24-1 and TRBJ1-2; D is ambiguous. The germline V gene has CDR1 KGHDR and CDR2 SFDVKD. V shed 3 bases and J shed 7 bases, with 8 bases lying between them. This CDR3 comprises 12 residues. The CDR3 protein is CATSDDWSGYTF. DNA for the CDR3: TGTGCCACCAGTGATGACTGGTCTGGCTACACCTTC.

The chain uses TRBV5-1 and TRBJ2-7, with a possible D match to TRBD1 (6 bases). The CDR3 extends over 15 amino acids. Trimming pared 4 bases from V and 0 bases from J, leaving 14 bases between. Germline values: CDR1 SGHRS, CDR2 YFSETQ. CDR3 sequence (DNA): TGCGCCAGCAGCCCCGGTACAGGGAGCTCCTACGAGCAGTACTTC. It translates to CASSPGTGSSYEQYF. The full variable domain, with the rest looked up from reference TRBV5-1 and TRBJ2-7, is KAGVTQTPRYLIKTRGQQVTLSCSPISGHRSVSWYQQTPGQGLQFLFEYFSETQRNKGNFPGRFSGRQFSNSRSEMNVSTLELGDSALYLCASSPGTGSSYEQYFGPGTRLTVT.

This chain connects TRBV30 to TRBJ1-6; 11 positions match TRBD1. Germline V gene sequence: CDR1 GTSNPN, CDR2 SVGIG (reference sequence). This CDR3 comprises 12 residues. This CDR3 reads CAWGQGVSPLHF. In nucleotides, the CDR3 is TGTGCATGGGGACAGGGGGTTTCACCCCTCCACTTT.

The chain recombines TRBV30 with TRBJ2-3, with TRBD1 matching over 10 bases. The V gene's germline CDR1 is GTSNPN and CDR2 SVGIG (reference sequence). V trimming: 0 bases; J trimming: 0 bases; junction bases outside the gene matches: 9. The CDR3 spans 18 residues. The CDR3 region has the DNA TGTGCCTGGAGTGTACACAGACAGGGGGCCTATAGCACAGATACGCAGTATTTT. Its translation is CAWSVHRQGAYSTDTQYF.

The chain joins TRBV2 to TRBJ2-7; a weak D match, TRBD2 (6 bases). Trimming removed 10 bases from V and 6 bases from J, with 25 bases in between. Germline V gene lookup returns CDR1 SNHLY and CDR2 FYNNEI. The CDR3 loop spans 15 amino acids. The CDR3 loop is CATKEGADTFSEQYF. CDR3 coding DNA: TGTGCCACCAAGGAGGGTGCGGACACTTTTAGCGAGCAGTACTTC.

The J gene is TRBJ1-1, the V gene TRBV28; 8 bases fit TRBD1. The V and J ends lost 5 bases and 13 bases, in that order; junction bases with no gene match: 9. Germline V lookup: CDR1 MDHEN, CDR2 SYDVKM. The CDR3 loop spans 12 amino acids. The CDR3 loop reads CASSPPTGVIFF. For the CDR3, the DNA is TGTGCCAGCAGTCCCCCGACAGGGGTAATTTTCTTT.

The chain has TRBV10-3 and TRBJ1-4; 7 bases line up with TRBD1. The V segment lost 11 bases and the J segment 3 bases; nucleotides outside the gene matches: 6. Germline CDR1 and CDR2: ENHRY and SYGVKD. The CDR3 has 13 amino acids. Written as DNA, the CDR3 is TGTGCCTCCGGGGACAGTCCTAATGAAAAACTGTTTTTT. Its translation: CASGDSPNEKLFF.

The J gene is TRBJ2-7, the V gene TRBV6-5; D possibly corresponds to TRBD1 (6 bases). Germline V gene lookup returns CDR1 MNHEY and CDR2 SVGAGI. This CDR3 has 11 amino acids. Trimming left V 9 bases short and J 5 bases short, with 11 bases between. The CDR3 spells CASTGKHEQYF. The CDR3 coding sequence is TGTGCCAGTACAGGGAAGCACGAGCAGTACTTC.

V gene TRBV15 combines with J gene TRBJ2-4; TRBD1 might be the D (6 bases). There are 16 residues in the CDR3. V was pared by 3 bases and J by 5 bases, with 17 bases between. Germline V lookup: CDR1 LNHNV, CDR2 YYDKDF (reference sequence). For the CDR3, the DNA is TGTGCCACCAGCAGGTCGACATTTAACAGGGAAAACATTCAGTACTTC. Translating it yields CATSRSTFNRENIQYF.

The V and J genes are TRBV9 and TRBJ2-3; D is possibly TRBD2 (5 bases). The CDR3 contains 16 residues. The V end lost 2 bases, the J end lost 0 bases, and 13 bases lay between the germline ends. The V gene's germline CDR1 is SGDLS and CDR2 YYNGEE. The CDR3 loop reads CASSVLTTPSTDTQYF. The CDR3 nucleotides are TGTGCCAGCAGCGTGCTGACTACCCCTAGCACAGATACGCAGTATTTT. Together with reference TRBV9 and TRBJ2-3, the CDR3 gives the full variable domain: DSGVTQTPKHLITATGQRVTLRCSPRSGDLSVYWYQQSLDQGLQFLIQYYNGEERAKGNILERFSAQQFPDLHSELNLSSLELGDSALYFCASSVLTTPSTDTQYFGPGTRLTVL.